This T cell receptor beta chain was sequenced in a study of blood T cells in healthy people across ages. Study-level points and caveats: Greater diversity and more naive CD4+ cells were seen in long-lived donors than in aged donors.

PCR was performed a second time for roughly 6 to 12 cycles using a sample-barcoded 5' primer and a J-beta primer mix. One entry per CDR3 protein, called by TCRdb with MiXCR from the 5' RACE reads. Counted here are 1.5 million to 1.9 million distinct CDR3 sequences, about 45% occurring once; the ten biggest clones make up about 3.8%. A remark on this clonotype: What it binds is not known.

Germline loops: CDR1 MRHNA, CDR2 SNTAGT. The trim removed 8 bases at V and 3 bases at J, leaving 15 bases unmatched. The CDR3 runs 16 residues. The specimen sequenced was blood. The chain uses TRBV6-4 and TRBJ2-7, with TRBD2 matching 8 bases. The receptor's source is a woman aged 18-35 years in good health. This CDR3 reads CASGKRRGAANYEQYF. In DNA, the CDR3 is TGTGCCAGCGGCAAACGGCGGGGGGCGGCTAACTACGAGCAGTACTTC.